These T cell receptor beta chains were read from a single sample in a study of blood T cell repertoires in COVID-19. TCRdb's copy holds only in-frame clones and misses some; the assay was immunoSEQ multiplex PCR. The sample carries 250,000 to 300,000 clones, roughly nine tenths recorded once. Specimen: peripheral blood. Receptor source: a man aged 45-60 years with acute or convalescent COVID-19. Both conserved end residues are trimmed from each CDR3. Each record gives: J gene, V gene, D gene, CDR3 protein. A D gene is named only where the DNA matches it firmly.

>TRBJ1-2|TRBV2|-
ASRGADSRAYGYT
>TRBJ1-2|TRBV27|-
ASRPTPGVNYGYT
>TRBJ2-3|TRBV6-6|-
ASSYSASTDTQY
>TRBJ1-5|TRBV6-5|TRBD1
ASSQTGGDQPQH
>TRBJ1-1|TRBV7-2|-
ASSFAVMNTEAF
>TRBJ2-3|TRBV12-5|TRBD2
ASGLSGGNTDTQY
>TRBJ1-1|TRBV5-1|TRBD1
ASSLGSGQGARFTEAF
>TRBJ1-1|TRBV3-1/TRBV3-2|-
ASTAGPSEAF
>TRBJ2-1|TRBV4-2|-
ASSQDGALNEQF
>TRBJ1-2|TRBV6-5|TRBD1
ASSSLDRPGYT
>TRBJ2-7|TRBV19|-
ASSSSAGRSYEQY
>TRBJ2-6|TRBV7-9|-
ASSLSGSGANVLT
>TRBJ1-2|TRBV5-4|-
ASSPDRQMGT
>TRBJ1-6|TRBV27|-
ASSFGRESNSPLH
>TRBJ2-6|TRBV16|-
ASSQSQISGANVLT
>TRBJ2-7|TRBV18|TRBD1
ASSLTGPSYEQY
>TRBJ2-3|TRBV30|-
AWELAGSTDTQY
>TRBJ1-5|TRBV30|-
AWSVLGINQPQH
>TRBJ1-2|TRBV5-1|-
ASSLGVVRGYT
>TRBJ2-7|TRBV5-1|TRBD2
ASSFTSGDTYEQY
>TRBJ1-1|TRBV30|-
AWSPGQNTEAF
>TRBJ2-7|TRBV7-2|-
ASSSGLSEQY
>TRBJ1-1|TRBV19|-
ASSIGWGLNTEAF
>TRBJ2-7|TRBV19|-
ASSTTWDTLGEQY
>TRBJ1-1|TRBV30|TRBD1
AWSALGQGNTEAF
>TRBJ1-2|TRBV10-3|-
AINPGNYGYT
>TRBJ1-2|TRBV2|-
ASSFLYGYT
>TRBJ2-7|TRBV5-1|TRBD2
ASSTGTSGDIYEQY
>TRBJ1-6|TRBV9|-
ASSVGDTNSPLH
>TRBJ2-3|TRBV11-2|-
ASSWGGQATDTQY
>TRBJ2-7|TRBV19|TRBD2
ASSPGLAGDSYEQY
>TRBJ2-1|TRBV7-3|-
ASSTGQSKNEQF
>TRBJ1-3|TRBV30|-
ASLYRAGPQRGNTIY
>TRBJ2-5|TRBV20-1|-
SARLRETQY
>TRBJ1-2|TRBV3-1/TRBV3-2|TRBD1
ASSQGQPYGYT
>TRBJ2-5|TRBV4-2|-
ASSPYALSQETQY
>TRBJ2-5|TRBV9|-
ASSVGASETQY
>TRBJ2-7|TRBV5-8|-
ASSSLGAEQY
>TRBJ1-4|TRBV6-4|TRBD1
ASSLKGQVVAKGKLF
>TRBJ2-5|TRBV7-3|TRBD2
ASSLSGGGNQETQY
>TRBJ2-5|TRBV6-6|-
ASSSGTPSGTQY
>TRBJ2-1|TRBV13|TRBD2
ASSLYPMLAGGEDEQF
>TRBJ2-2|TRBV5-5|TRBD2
ASSLGLAGRTGELF
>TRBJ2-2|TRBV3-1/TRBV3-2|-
ASSRSRRDGELF
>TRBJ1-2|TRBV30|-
AWSVRVGYT
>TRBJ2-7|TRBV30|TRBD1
AWTPTGGQGANEQY
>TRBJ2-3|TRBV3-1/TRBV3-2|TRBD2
ASSYGLAGLVTQY
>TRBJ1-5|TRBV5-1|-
ASSLAGGTEPQH
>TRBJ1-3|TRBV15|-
ATSRDGGGNTIY
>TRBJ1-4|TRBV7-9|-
ASSHNEKLF
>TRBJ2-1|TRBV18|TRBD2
ASSPVSAGGYNEQF